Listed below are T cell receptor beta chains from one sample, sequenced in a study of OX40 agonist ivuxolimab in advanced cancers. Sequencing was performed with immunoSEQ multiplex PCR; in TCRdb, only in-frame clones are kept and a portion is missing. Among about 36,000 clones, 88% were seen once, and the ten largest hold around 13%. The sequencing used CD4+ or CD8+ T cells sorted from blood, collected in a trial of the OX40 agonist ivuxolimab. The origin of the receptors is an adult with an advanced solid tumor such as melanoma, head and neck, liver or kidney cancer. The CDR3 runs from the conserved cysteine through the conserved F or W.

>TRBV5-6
CASSLDTGEQYF
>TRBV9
CASSVGGSGSYEQYF
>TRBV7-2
CASSLIYSYNEQFF
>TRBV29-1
CSVRGSGEATGELFF
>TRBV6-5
CASSYIGGEQFF
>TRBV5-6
CASSPVAGDEQFF
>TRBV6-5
CASSQGGTGGYEQYF
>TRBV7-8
CASSAGQGPSYEQYF
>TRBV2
CASFNRAGNTIYF
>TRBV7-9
CASSLVGTYEQYF
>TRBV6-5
CASSYSGGDPLDGYTF
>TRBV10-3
CAISEVVGNQPQHF
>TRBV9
CASSVGLADHTQYF
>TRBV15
CATSRDREGDSYEQYF